This entry lists 26 T cell receptor beta chains sequenced from one sample in a study of T cell responses to AZD1222 COVID-19 vaccine. The table came from immunoSEQ multiplex PCR; TCRdb's copy has only in-frame clones and leaves some out. This table holds fewer than 150,000 clones, approximately 90% found once. This specimen consisted of peripheral blood, obtained on day 0 of AZD1222 vaccination. The receptor set was obtained from an adult in good health.

The V call is TRBV16, the J call TRBJ1-2; the D is unclear. CDR3 size: 14 residues. V gave up 0 bases and J gave up 0 bases, with 5 bases separating them. Germline V lookup: CDR1 KGHSY, CDR2 FQNENV. CDR3 in DNA: TGTGCCAGCAGCCAATCGCGAACTAACTATGGCTACACCTTC. This encodes CASSQSRTNYGYTF.

This rearrangement joins TRBV25-1 to TRBJ2-1; 11 positions agree with TRBD1. This CDR3 has 15 amino acids. The germline gives CDR1 MGHDK, CDR2 SYGVNS. The V and J ends lost 5 bases and 2 bases, in that order; junction bases with no gene match: 2. This CDR3 is CASSRDRGAYNEQFF. The CDR3 coding sequence is TGTGCCAGCAGTAGGGACAGGGGGGCCTACAATGAGCAGTTCTTC.

The chain links TRBV27 to TRBJ1-6; D possibly corresponds to TRBD1 (5 bases). V was pared by 8 bases and J by 9 bases, with 14 bases between. The CDR3 is made up of 13 amino acids. From germline, CDR1 is MNHEY and CDR2 SMNVEV (reference sequence). The CDR3 is CASAGGRGSPLHF. The CDR3 coding sequence is TGTGCCAGCGCCGGGGGTCGGGGTTCACCCCTCCACTTT.

This clone has just one count. This chain connects TRBV29-1 to TRBJ2-5; 7 nucleotides match TRBD2. The ends lost 1 base at V and 0 bases at J; junction bases unmatched: 2. The CDR3 totals 14 residues. Per germline, CDR1 SQVTM and CDR2 ANQGSEA. In nucleotides, the CDR3 is TGCAGCGTTGAAGCCGGGACTAACCAAGAGACCCAGTACTTC. Translating gives CSVEAGTNQETQYF.

The genes are TRBV18 and TRBJ1-1; D might be TRBD1 (5 bases). Per the germline V gene, CDR1 is KGHSH and CDR2 is LQKENI. V lost 6 bases, J lost 5 bases, and 16 bases lay in between. The CDR3 loop spans 14 amino acids. The CDR3 DNA reads TGTGCCAGCTCCCCCGGAAAGGGGCGGACTGAAGCTTTCTTT. Translated, it gives CASSPGKGRTEAFF.

This clone was seen only once. The V gene is TRBV9, the J gene TRBJ2-7, with 10 nucleotides matching TRBD2. Germline lookup yields CDR1 SGDLS and CDR2 YYNGEE. CDR3 length: 15 residues. J was trimmed by 0 bases and V by 0 bases; bases with no gene match: 0. The CDR3 DNA follows: TGTGCCAGCAGCGTAGCTAGCGGGGGCTCCTACGAGCAGTACTTC. Protein sequence: CASSVASGGSYEQYF.

The chain links TRBV11-3 to TRBJ2-1; D may be TRBD1 or TRBD2 (5 bases each). Trimming removed 5 bases at V and 6 bases at J, with 20 bases between. Per the germline V gene, CDR1 is SGHNT and CDR2 is YENEEA. The CDR3 sequence is 16 residues long. In DNA, the CDR3 is TGTGCCAGCAGCCCCCCGGTGGGGGTGGGGAGCAATGAGCAGTTCTTC. Its translation: CASSPPVGVGSNEQFF.

The CDR3 spells CASKSGLASTDTQYF. CDR3 in DNA: TGTGCCAGCAAATCGGGTCTAGCTAGCACAGATACGCAGTATTTT. This rearrangement joins TRBV19 to TRBJ2-3; maybe TRBD2 (5 bases). Per germline, CDR1 LNHDA and CDR2 SQIVND (reference sequence). V lost 9 bases and J lost 0, with 16 bases in between. This CDR3 spans 15 amino acids.

The rearrangement uses TRBV19 and TRBJ1-1, with D perhaps matching TRBD1 (6 bases). Germline CDR1 and CDR2: LNHDA and SQIVND (reference sequence). CDR3 size: 16 residues. Trimming stripped 3 bases from V and 1 base from J, with 15 bases between. The CDR3 protein is CASSIGGRRANTEAFF. The CDR3 DNA follows: TGTGCCAGTAGTATTGGGGGCCGGAGGGCGAACACTGAAGCTTTCTTT.

The rearrangement joins TRBV19 to TRBJ2-7; 8 bases match TRBD1. The trim removed 5 bases at V and 6 bases at J, leaving 12 bases unmatched. CDR3 size: 15 residues. Looked up from germline, CDR1 is LNHDA and CDR2 is SQIVND (reference sequence). DNA for the CDR3: TGTGCCAGTAGTCCTACAGGGGGGACGGCTCTCGAGCAGTACTTC. Translating gives CASSPTGGTALEQYF.

This clone was counted a single time. V usage is TRBV28 and J usage is TRBJ2-5; 11 bases are shared with TRBD2. CDR1 is MDHEN and CDR2 is SYDVKM in the germline V gene. The CDR3 extends over 16 amino acids. Trimming removed 6 bases from V and 3 bases from J; junction bases left unmatched: 9. CDR3: CASSQGGGLAEETQYF. CDR3 DNA: TGTGCCAGCAGCCAAGGGGGGGGACTAGCGGAAGAGACCCAGTACTTC.

This chain links TRBV4-1 with TRBJ2-4, with TRBD1 identical over 8 bases. Unmatched junction bases numbered 10, after V lost 6 bases and J lost 9 bases. Germline loops: CDR1 MGHRA, CDR2 YSYEKL. This CDR3 is 14 amino acids long. The CDR3 coding sequence is TGCGCCAGCAGGACCACGACAGGGGTGACCATTCAGTACTTC. Encoded protein: CASRTTTGVTIQYF.

The chain employs TRBV7-3 and TRBJ2-7, with 8 bases lining up with TRBD1. After removal of 0 bases from V and 4 bases from J, the junction contained 11 bases not matched to a gene. This CDR3 comprises 17 residues. Germline CDR1 SGHTA, CDR2 FQGTGA. The CDR3 sequence is CASSLTPDREVRYEQYF. The CDR3 DNA reads TGTGCCAGCAGCTTAACCCCGGACAGGGAGGTCCGATACGAGCAGTACTTC. The variable domain in full, with the rest retrieved from reference TRBV7-3 and TRBJ2-7, is GAGVSQTPSNKVTEKGKYVELRCDPISGHTALYWYRQSLGQGPEFLIYFQGTGAADDSGLPNDRFFAVRPEGSVSTLKIQRTERGDSAVYLCASSLTPDREVRYEQYFGPGTRLTVT.

CDR3 nucleotide sequence: TGCGCCAGCAGCTTGGCCCCAGGCGACTACGAGCAGTACTTC. Translation gives CASSLAPGDYEQYF. The V and J genes are TRBV5-1 and TRBJ2-7; D is unclear. CDR3 length: 14 residues. Trimming pared 0 bases from V and 3 bases from J, leaving 10 bases between. The germline V gene encodes CDR1 SGHRS and CDR2 YFSETQ.

This chain links TRBV5-6 with TRBJ2-7; D perhaps matches TRBD1 (6 bases). Germline loops: CDR1 SGHDT, CDR2 YYEEEE. This CDR3 is built from 14 residues. The germline V and J ends were trimmed by 4 bases and 2 bases, with 13 bases remaining between them. CDR3 region: CASSPGQEAYEQYF. DNA for the CDR3: TGTGCCAGCAGCCCGGGACAAGAAGCCTACGAGCAGTACTTC.

The chain is built from TRBV3-1 (or the pseudogene TRBV3-2) and TRBJ2-1, with D uncertain. Trimming pared 0 bases from V and 0 bases from J, leaving 12 bases between. Germline loops: CDR1 LGHDT, CDR2 YNNKEL (reference sequence). The CDR3 runs to 17 residues. CDR3 nucleotide sequence: TGTGCCAGCAGCCAAGATCGGGCAGTTCGCTCCTACAATGAGCAGTTCTTC. This translates into CASSQDRAVRSYNEQFF.

V usage is TRBV19 and J usage is TRBJ2-1, with 7 nucleotides matching TRBD2. The CDR3 runs to 15 residues. Germline V gives CDR1 LNHDA, CDR2 SQIVND (reference sequence). The ends lost 3 bases at V and 6 bases at J; junction bases unmatched: 8. CDR3 residues: CASSIGGGFGNEQFF. The CDR3 DNA sequence: TGTGCCAGTAGTATTGGCGGGGGTTTTGGCAATGAGCAGTTCTTC.

This sequence joins TRBV10-3 and TRBJ2-7; tentative D call: TRBD1 (6 bases). Germline CDR1 ENHRY, CDR2 SYGVKD. Trimming took 0 bases from V and 0 from J, leaving 12 bases between them. CDR3 length: 16 residues. The chain's CDR3 is CAISESGDTTSYEQYF. In nucleotides, the CDR3 is TGTGCCATCAGTGAGTCCGGGGACACTACCTCCTACGAGCAGTACTTC.

The chain recombines TRBV29-1 with TRBJ1-1; weak D call: TRBD1 (6 bases). The V gene's germline CDR1 is SQVTM and CDR2 ANQGSEA. The germline V and J ends were trimmed by 7 bases and 1 base, with 10 bases remaining between them. CDR3 length equals 12 residues. The CDR3 DNA is TGCAGCGGCCTGACAGGGAACACTGAAGCTTTCTTT. This translates into CSGLTGNTEAFF.

The chain couples TRBV20-1 to TRBJ2-1; no definite D call. Trimming cost V 4 bases and J 3 bases, with 4 bases left between them. CDR3 size: 11 residues. CDR1 DFQATT and CDR2 SNEGSKA come from the germline V gene (reference sequence). CDR3 nucleotide sequence: TGCAGTGCTAACCTCTACAATGAGCAGTTCTTC. This encodes CSANLYNEQFF.

The chain uses TRBV19 and TRBJ2-5, with D perhaps TRBD1 (6 bases). CDR1 is LNHDA and CDR2 is SQIVND in the germline V gene (reference sequence). V gave up 9 bases and J gave up 5 bases, with 13 bases separating them. The length of the CDR3 is 12 residues. The CDR3 spells CASQQGRETQYF. DNA of the CDR3: TGTGCCAGCCAACAGGGACGGGAGACCCAGTACTTC.

This chain links TRBV30 with TRBJ1-1, with no clear D. CDR3 length: 15 amino acids. The V gene's germline CDR1 is GTSNPN and CDR2 SVGIG (reference sequence). Between the trimmed V and J ends, which lost 2 bases and 1 base, there was a span of 14 bases. CDR3 sequence reads: CAWSPSPRRNTEAFF. The CDR3 coding sequence is TGTGCCTGGAGTCCGTCCCCCCGACGGAACACTGAAGCTTTCTTT.

A single count supports this clone. CDR3 protein: CASSPTPGANYGYTF. For the CDR3, the DNA is TGTGCCAGCAGTCCGACCCCGGGGGCAAACTATGGCTACACCTTC. This chain uses TRBV27 with TRBJ1-2; D possibly corresponds to TRBD1 (6 bases). This CDR3 region has 15 residues. Trimming removed 5 bases at V and 2 bases at J, with 15 bases between. Germline V lookup: CDR1 MNHEY, CDR2 SMNVEV (reference sequence).

This clone was seen a few times. The V gene is TRBV2, the J gene TRBJ1-1; 7 nucleotides agree with TRBD1. CDR1 SNHLY and CDR2 FYNNEI come from the germline V gene. The CDR3 loop spans 15 amino acids. V lost 6 bases to trimming and J lost 6 bases; unmatched junction nucleotides: 13. This CDR3 is CASSPEGGSSPEAFF. DNA for the CDR3: TGTGCCAGCAGCCCAGAAGGGGGCAGCTCCCCTGAAGCTTTCTTT. Variable domain in full (rest from reference TRBV2 and TRBJ1-1): EPEVTQTPSHQVTQMGQEVILRCVPISNHLYFYWYRQILGQKVEFLVSFYNNEISEKSEIFDDQFSVERPDGSNFTLKIRSTKLEDSAMYFCASSPEGGSSPEAFFGQGTRLTVV.

V usage is TRBV7-9 and J usage is TRBJ1-5; 7 bases match TRBD1. With V trimmed by 5 bases and J by 3 bases, 7 bases remained unmatched. This CDR3 has 15 amino acids. In germline, CDR1 is SEHNR, CDR2 FQNEAQ (reference sequence). The chain's CDR3 is CASSITGQLNQPQHF. In DNA, the CDR3 is TGTGCCAGCAGCATTACGGGACAGCTCAATCAGCCCCAGCATTTT.

This clone was counted only a few times. V and J are TRBV18 and TRBJ1-3; TRBD1 aligns across 7 bases. V was pared by 0 bases and J by 0 bases, with 5 bases of the junction left unmatched. This CDR3 is built from 17 residues. Per the germline V gene, CDR1 is KGHSH and CDR2 is LQKENI. The CDR3 loop reads CASSPPAQGNSGNTIYF. Here the CDR3 DNA reads TGTGCCAGCTCACCACCGGCACAGGGGAACTCTGGAAACACCATATATTTT.